The entry below gives a single T cell receptor beta chain sequence along with its context. This clonotype showed up many times. The antigen it binds to is not known. The input lacks base qualities; no much larger clone sits a single base away. Including cysteine and phenylalanine, the CDR3 has 13 amino acids. Of the read, only the CDR3 DNA is kept; its 39 bases are in frame from base 1. CDR1 MNHNS and CDR2 SASEGT are derived from the germline V gene. V drops 9 bases and J drops 6 bases, leaving 15 bases in between. All patients had node-negative disease on CT and PET/CT, and none had a history of other malignancies or prior chemotherapy or radiotherapy. At each of two time points, roughly 6.5 milliliters of peripheral venous blood were collected in EDTA tubes. PBMCs were isolated by Ficoll-Paque Plus density-gradient centrifugation. Right after collection, samples were placed at -80 degrees C and kept there until analysis.

Two rounds of multiplex PCR on genomic DNA were used to amplify the TCR beta CDR3 region. In the first PCR round, primers specific to each TRBV and TRBJ gene were used, and the primer sequences were filed in Chinese patent CN105087789A. Universal primers were used in the second PCR round. The Roche High Pure PCR Template Preparation Kit was used to extract genomic DNA from the frozen PBMCs. The libraries underwent paired-end sequencing with 151 bp reads on an Illumina HiSeq 3000. The published analysis was carried out like this. Raw reads lacking the multiplex PCR primer sequences were removed with CutAdapt. High-quality paired reads were merged into contigs with PEAR. MiXCR assigned TRB V, D and J gene segments to each contig by aligning to reference sequences. CDR3 sequences were clustered by base quality and sequence similarity to remove sequencing errors. Diversity was measured as Shannon entropy normalized by the natural log of productive TCR sequence number. Clonality was defined as one minus Shannon entropy divided by the natural log of the number of unique clonotypes. Progression-free survival cut-offs for repertoire metrics were chosen using the Youden index of ROC curves, with analyses run in R 3.5.3. TCRdb reprocessing: public reads trimmed at Q25 with fastp, clones called with MiXCR, in-frame beta chains kept. Every distinct CDR3 protein forms one entry, paired with its most common genes and DNA. The V and J calls come from TCRdb's annotation, not from the publication. The sample contains 20,000 to 30,000 distinct CDR3 sequences, around 30% of them found a single time. The top ten constitute 35% of the sample.

This entry comes from a study of prognosis after radiotherapy for stage I lung cancer (dated by TCRdb to the early 2020s). At the level of the whole study: Between April 2018 and early 2019, about 20 patients with stage I NSCLC were enrolled in Nanjing, China. Of the enrolled patients, about 15 had newly diagnosed primary stage I lung tumors, while four or five had oligometastatic NSCLC following surgical resection of the primary tumor. All patients were regarded as medically inoperable, because of comorbidities in over 10 patients and refusal of surgery in roughly seven patients. The cohort included about a dozen men and about six women, with a median age of around 70 years and a range of roughly 53 to 85 years. Tumor histology was squamous cell carcinoma in several patients and adenocarcinoma in about 12. SBRT was given in 3 to 5 fractions with a biologically effective dose of at least 100 Gy, using image-guided IMRT or VMAT. No patient received concurrent therapy alongside SBRT. About 20% of the 19 patients developed distant metastases after SBRT, at a median of roughly 7 months; the other 15 showed no significant progression. This study profiled peripheral blood TCR beta repertoires from stage I NSCLC patients before and after stereotactic body radiotherapy and linked the repertoires to distant failure. A total of about 40 blood samples from 19 patients were sequenced, with one sample obtained before and one obtained after SBRT for each patient. General conclusions and limits of the study: Tumor specificity of expanded TCR clones was not determined. A decrease in unique TCR clone counts was observed after SBRT (median approximately 10,000 before versus about 7,200 after; Wilcoxon paired P=0.011). TRBV and TRBJ usage frequencies reportedly varied with metastasis status, involving two V genes at baseline and about 10 V and two J genes after SBRT. Post-SBRT Shannon entropy and its change from baseline were lower in patients who developed distant metastases; baseline Shannon entropy was not associated with metastases. None of the reported P values were adjusted for multiple comparisons. The small cohort and short follow-up limited the study, so independent validation of the findings is needed.

The receptor's source is a donor aged 50 or older with non-small cell lung cancer. Sequenced here: PBMCs, sampled before or after stereotactic body radiation therapy (not recorded which). The rearranged segments are TRBV6-1 and TRBJ2-1; the D region possibly corresponds to TRBD1 (6 bases align). The CDR3 has the sequence CASTSGQRNEQFF. The nucleotide sequence reads as follows: TGTGCCAGTACCAGCGGACAGCGCAATGAGCAGTTCTTC.